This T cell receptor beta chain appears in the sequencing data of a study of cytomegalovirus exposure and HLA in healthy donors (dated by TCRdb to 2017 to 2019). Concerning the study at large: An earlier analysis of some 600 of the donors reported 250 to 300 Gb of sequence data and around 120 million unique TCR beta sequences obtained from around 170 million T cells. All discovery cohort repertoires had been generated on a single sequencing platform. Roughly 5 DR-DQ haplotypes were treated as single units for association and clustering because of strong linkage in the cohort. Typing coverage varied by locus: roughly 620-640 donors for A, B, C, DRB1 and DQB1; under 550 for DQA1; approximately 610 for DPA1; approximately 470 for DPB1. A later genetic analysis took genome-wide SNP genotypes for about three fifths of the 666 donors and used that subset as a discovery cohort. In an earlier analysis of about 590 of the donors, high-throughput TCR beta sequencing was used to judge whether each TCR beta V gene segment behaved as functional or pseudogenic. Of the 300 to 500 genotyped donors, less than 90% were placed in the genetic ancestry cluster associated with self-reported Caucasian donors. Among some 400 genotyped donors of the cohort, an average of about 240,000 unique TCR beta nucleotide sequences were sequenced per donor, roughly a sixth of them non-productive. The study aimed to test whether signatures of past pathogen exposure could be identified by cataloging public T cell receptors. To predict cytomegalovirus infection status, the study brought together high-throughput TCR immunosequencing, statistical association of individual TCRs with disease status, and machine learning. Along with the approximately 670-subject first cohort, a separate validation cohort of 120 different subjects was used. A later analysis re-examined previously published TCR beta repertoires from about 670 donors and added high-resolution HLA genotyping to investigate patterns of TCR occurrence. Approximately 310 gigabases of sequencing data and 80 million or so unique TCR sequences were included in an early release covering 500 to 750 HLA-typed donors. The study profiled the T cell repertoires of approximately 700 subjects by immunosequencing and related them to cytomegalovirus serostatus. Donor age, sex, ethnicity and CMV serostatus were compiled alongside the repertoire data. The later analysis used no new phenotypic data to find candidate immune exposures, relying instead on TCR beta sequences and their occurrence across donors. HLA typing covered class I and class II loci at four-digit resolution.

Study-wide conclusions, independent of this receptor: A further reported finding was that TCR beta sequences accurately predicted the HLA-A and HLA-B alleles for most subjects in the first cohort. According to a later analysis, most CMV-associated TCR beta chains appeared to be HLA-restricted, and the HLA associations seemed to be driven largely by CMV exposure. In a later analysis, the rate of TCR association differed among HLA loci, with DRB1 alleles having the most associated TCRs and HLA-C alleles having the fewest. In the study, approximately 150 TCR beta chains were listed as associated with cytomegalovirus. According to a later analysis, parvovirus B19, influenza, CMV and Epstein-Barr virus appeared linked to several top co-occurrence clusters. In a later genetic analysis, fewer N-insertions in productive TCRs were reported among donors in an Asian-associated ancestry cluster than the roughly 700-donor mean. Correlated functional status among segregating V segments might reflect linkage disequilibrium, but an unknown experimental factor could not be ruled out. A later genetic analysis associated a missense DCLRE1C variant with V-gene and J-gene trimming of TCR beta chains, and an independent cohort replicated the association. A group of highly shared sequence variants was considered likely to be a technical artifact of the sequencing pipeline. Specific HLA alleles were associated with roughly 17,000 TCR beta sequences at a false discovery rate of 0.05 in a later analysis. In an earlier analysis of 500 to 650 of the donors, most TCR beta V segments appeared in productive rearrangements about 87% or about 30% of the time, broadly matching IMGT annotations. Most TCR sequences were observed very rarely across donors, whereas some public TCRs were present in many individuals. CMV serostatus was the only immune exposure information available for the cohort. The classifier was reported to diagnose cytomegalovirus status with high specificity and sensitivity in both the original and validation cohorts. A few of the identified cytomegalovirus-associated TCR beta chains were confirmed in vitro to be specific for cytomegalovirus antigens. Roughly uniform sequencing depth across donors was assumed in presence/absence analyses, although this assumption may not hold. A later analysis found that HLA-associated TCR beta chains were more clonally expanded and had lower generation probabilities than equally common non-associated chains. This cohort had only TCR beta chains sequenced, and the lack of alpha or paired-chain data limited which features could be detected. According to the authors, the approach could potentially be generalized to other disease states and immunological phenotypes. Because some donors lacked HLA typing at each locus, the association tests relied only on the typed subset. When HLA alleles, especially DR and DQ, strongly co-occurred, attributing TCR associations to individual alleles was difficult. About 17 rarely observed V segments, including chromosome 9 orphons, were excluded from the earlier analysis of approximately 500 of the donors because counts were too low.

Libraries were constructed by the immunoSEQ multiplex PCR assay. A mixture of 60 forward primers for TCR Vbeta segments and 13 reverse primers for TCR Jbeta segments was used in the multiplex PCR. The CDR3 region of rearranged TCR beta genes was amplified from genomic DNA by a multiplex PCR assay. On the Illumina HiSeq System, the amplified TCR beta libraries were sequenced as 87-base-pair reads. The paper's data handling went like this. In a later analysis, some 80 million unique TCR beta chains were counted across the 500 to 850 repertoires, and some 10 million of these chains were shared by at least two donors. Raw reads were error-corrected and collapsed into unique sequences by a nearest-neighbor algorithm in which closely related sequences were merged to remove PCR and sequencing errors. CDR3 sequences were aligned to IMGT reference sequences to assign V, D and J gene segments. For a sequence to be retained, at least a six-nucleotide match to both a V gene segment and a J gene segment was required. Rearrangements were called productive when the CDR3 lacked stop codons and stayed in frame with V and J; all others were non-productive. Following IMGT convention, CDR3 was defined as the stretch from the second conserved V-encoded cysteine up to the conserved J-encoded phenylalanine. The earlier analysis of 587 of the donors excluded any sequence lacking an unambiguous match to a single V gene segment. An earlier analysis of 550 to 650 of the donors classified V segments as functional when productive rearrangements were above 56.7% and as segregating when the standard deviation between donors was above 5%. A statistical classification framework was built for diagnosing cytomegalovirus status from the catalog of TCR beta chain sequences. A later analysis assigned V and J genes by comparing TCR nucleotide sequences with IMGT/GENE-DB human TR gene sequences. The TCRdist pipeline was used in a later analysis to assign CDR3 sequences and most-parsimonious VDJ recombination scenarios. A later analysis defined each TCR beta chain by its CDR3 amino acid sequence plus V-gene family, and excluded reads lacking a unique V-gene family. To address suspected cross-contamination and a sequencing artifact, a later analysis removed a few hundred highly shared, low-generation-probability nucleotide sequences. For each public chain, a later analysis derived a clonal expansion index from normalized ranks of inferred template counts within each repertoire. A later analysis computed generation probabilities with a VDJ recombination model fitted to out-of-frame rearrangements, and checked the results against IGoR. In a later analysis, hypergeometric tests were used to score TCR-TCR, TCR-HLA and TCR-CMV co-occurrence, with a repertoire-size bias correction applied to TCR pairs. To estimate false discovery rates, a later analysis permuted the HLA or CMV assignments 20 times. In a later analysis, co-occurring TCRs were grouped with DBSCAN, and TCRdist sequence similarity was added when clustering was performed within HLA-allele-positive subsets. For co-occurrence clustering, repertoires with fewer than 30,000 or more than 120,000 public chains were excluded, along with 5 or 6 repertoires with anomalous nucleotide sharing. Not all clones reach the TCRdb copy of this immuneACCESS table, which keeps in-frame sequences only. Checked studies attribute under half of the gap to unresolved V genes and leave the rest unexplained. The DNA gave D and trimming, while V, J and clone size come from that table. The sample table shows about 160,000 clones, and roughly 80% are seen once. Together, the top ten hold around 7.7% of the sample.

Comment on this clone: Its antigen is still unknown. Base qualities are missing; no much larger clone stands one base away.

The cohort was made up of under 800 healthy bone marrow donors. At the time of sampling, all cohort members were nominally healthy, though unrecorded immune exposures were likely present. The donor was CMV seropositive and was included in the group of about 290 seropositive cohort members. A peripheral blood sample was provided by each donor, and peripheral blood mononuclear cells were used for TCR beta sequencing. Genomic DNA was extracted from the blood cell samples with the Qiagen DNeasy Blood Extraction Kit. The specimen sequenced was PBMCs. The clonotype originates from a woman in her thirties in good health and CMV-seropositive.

The sequenced DNA: TGTGCCAGCAGCCTACTAGCGGGGGCCAACACCGGGGAGCTGTTTTTT. Protein translation: CASSLLAGANTGELFF. This receptor chain uses TRBV7-3 and TRBJ2-2; 11 bases in the middle match TRBD2. The germline V gene encodes CDR1 SGHTA and CDR2 FQGTGA. The CDR3, cysteine through phenylalanine, is 16 amino acids long. This entry keeps only the CDR3 DNA: 48 bases, framed from base 1. Compared with germline, V lacks 5 bases and J lacks 2 bases; bases without a gene match: 4. Extended through the reference TRBV7-3 and TRBJ2-2 proteins, this CDR3 yields the full variable domain: GAGVSQTPSNKVTEKGKYVELRCDPISGHTALYWYRQSLGQGPEFLIYFQGTGAADDSGLPNDRFFAVRPEGSVSTLKIQRTERGDSAVYLCASSLLAGANTGELFFGEGSRLTVL.